This is a list of T cell receptor beta chains from one sample in a study of T cells in localized non-small cell lung cancer. Using immunoSEQ multiplex PCR, the repertoire was profiled, and TCRdb retains in-frame clones only, with some absent. The repertoire has 70,000 or so clones, roughly 84% of them found once; the top ten carry roughly 1.4%. The input for sequencing was peripheral blood, taken before any cancer treatment. Receptor source: a female donor at least 60 years old with stage I lung adenocarcinoma. CDR3s include the opening cysteine and the closing phenylalanine or tryptophan. D genes are given only for firm matches. Clone size appears in some rows only: once, few, many, or a class for an expanded clone.

v_gene,d_gene,abundance,j_gene,CDR3aa,CDR3nt
TRBV5-4,TRBD2,-,TRBJ2-1,CASSPPPAGRAGNEQFF,TGTGCCAGCAGCCCGCCCCCTGCGGGGAGGGCCGGTAATGAGCAGTTCTTC
TRBV4-1,TRBD1,-,TRBJ1-2,CASSQDPGGGYGYTF,TGCGCCAGCAGCCAAGACCCAGGGGGAGGCTATGGCTACACCTTC
TRBV25-1,-,-,TRBJ2-7,CASSALYEQYF,TGTGCCAGCAGTGCCCTTTACGAGCAGTACTTC
TRBV11-2,-,-,TRBJ2-5,CASSRFRETQYF,TGTGCCAGCAGCAGGTTTAGGGAGACCCAGTACTTC
TRBV7-2,TRBD1,-,TRBJ2-5,CASSLGGQPQETQYF,TGTGCCAGCAGCTTAGGGGGACAGCCCCAAGAGACCCAGTACTTC
TRBV4-3,TRBD1,-,TRBJ1-1,CASSRQGANTEAFF,TGCGCCAGCAGCCGACAGGGGGCGAACACTGAAGCTTTCTTT
TRBV27,-,once,TRBJ1-1,CASSLFGLGTEAFF,TGTGCCAGCAGTTTGTTCGGGCTTGGTACTGAAGCTTTCTTT
TRBV6-1,-,-,TRBJ2-3,CASSEITGLDTQYF,TGTGCCAGCAGTGAAATCACGGGATTAGATACGCAGTATTTT
TRBV28,TRBD1,-,TRBJ2-7,CASSSIGTGDYEQYF,TGTGCCAGCAGTTCGATAGGGACAGGGGACTACGAGCAGTACTTC
TRBV4-1,TRBD1,-,TRBJ2-7,CASSQAPLTGRSYEQYF,TGCGCCAGCAGCCAAGCGCCCCTGACAGGGAGATCCTACGAGCAGTACTTC
TRBV15,TRBD2,-,TRBJ2-3,CATRGSGTDTQYF,TGTGCCACCCGCGGGAGTGGCACAGATACGCAGTATTTT
TRBV5-1,TRBD2,-,TRBJ2-1,CASSWPLTSGGARNEQFF,TGCGCCAGCAGCTGGCCTTTGACTAGCGGGGGGGCCCGAAATGAGCAGTTCTTC
TRBV4-2,TRBD1,once,TRBJ2-7,CASSPTKTGDYEQYF,TGTGCCAGCAGCCCCACTAAGACAGGGGACTACGAGCAGTACTTC
TRBV5-4,TRBD1,-,TRBJ1-6,CASSPGGGKNSPLHF,TGTGCCAGCAGCCCCGGAGGGGGCAAGAATTCACCCCTCCACTTT
TRBV11-3,TRBD1,-,TRBJ2-3,CASSDQLTGGSDTQYF,TGTGCCAGCAGCGACCAATTGACAGGGGGATCAGATACGCAGTATTTT
TRBV12-5,TRBD1,-,TRBJ2-1,CASGLPITGGYNEQFF,TGTGCTAGTGGTTTGCCTATAACAGGGGGCTACAATGAGCAGTTCTTC
TRBV5-4,-,-,TRBJ2-5,CASKGVQETQYF,TGTGCCAGCAAGGGGGTCCAAGAGACCCAGTACTTC
TRBV7-3,TRBD2,-,TRBJ2-1,CASSLAGGQYNEQFF,TGTGCCAGCAGCCTGGCGGGGGGGCAATACAATGAGCAGTTCTTC
TRBV27,-,-,TRBJ2-7,CASKTERAGAYEQYF,TGTGCCAGCAAGACTGAGCGCGCAGGCGCCTACGAGCAGTACTTC
TRBV19,-,-,TRBJ1-2,CASSPGRGYGGYTF,TGTGCCAGTAGTCCCGGGAGGGGGTATGGTGGCTACACCTTC
TRBV7-3,-,-,TRBJ2-2,CASSRDNTGELFF,TGTGCCAGCAGCCGCGACAACACCGGGGAGCTGTTTTTT
TRBV2,-,-,TRBJ2-5,CASAIQKYLGRETQYF,TGTGCCAGCGCGATACAGAAGTACCTAGGGCGAGAGACCCAGTACTTC
TRBV9,-,-,TRBJ1-2,CASSVGLRDGVHTF,TGTGCCAGCAGCGTAGGGCTTAGGGACGGGGTCCACACCTTC
TRBV18,-,-,TRBJ1-1,CASSSNRETEAFF,TGTGCCAGCTCATCGAACAGGGAAACTGAAGCTTTCTTT